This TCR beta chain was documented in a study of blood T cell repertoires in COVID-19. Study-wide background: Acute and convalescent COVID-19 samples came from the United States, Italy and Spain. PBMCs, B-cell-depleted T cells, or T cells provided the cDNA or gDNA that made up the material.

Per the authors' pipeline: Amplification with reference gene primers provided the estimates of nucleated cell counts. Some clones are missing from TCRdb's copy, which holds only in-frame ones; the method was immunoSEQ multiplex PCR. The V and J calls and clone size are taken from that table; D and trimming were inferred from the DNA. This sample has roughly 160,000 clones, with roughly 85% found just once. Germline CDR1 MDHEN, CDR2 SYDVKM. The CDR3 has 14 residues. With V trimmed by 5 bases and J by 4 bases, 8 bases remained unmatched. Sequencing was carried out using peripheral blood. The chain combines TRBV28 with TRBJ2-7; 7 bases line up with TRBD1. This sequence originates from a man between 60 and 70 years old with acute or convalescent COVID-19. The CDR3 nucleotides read TGTGCCAGCAGTAGAACAGGGGTCGGGTACGAGCAGTACTTC. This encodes CASSRTGVGYEQYF.